The T cell receptor (beta chain) under discussion was sequenced for a study of CD8 T cells in ankylosing spondylitis. Study observations and caveats: Significantly higher representation of disease-linked clones was reported for matched ankylosing spondylitis synovial fluid. A TCR beta motif of under 10 highly homologous variants seemed to mark ankylosing spondylitis blood. Reactive arthritis synovial fluid and blood previously showed some of these motif variants.

Germline-derived CDR1 and CDR2 are ENHRY and SYGVKD. There are 18 residues in the CDR3. V was pared by 3 bases and J by 6 bases, with 10 bases of the junction left unmatched. It was by quantitative 5'-RACE with molecular barcodes that TCR beta libraries were made. TCRdb reanalysed the 5' RACE reads using MiXCR and keeps one entry per CDR3 protein. The sample has 50,000 to 70,000 distinct CDR3 sequences; roughly 6.2% are singletons. The sample holds many counts of this clonotype. Its antigen is as yet unknown. The chain has TRBV10-3 and TRBJ2-3, with 15 bases matching TRBD2. The sequencing input was synovial fluid, either unsorted or a sorted T cell fraction (not recorded which). The TCR comes from a male donor with ankylosing spondylitis. The CDR3 loop is CAISDPRTSGRASDTQYF. The CDR3, as DNA: TGTGCCATCAGTGACCCGCGGACTAGCGGGAGGGCCTCCGATACGCAGTATTTT.